Reported below is one T cell receptor beta chain. TCRdb's copy holds only in-frame clones and misses some; the assay was immunoSEQ multiplex PCR. Here the sample spans about 15,000 clones, 85% to 90% being singletons. These data are taken from a study of technical replicates of blood from several donors. The receptor's source is a human donor in good health. The sample taken for sequencing was PBMCs.

In DNA form, the CDR3 reads TGTGCCTATCAGACAGGTGGGGGCTACACCTTC. This sequence encodes CAYQTGGGYTF. The chain has TRBV30 and TRBJ1-2; TRBD1 is a possible D gene (6 bases). Germline CDR1 reads GTSNPN; CDR2 reads SVGIG (reference sequence). The CDR3 sequence is 11 residues long. V shed 7 bases and J shed 8 bases, with 14 bases lying between them.